This section outlines one T cell receptor beta chain sequence together with its context. These data originate in a study of T cell changes during pregnancy in multiple sclerosis. Here immunoSEQ multiplex PCR was the method, and the copy in TCRdb shows in-frame clones only, minus some. The sample has around 42,000 clones, approximately 91% seen once. The trim removed 4 bases at V and 2 bases at J, leaving 7 bases unmatched. CDR1 and CDR2 (germline): SGHNT, YYREEE (reference sequence). This CDR3 contains 15 residues. The clonotype comes from a female donor in good health, enrolled as a control in a pregnancy study. This sequence joins TRBV5-4 and TRBJ1-1; TRBD1 aligns across 8 bases. The material was CD4+ T cells from peripheral blood mononuclear cells, obtained in the second trimester of pregnancy. In DNA, the CDR3 is TGTGCCAGCAGCCCACGGACAGGGCCCAACACTGAAGCTTTCTTT. Amino acid sequence: CASSPRTGPNTEAFF.